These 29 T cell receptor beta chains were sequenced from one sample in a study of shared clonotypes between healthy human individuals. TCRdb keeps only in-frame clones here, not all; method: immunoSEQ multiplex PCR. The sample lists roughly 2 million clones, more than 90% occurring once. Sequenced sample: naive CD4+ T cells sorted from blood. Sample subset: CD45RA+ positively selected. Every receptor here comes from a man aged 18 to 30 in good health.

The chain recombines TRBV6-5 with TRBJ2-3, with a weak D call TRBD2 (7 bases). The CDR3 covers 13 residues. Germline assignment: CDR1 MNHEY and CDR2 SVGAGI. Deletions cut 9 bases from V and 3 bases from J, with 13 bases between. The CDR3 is CASGGGLTDTQYF. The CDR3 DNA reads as TGTGCCAGTGGGGGGGGGCTAACAGATACGCAGTATTTT.

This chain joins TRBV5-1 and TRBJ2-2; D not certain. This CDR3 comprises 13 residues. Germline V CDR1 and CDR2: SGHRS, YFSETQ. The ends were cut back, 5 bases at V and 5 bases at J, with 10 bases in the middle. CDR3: CASRQGATGELFF. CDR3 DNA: TGCGCCAGCAGACAAGGAGCGACCGGGGAGCTGTTTTTT.

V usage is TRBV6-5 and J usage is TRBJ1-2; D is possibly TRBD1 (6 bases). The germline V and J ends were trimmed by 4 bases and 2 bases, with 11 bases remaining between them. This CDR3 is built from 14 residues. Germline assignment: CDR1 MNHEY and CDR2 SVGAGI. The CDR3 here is CASSLDSPNYGYTF. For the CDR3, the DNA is TGTGCCAGCAGTTTGGACAGTCCCAACTATGGCTACACCTTC.

In DNA, the CDR3 is TGCGCCAGCAGTGAGTTTTTGTCGCGGTTTAATGAGCAGTTCTTC. As protein: CASSEFLSRFNEQFF. The rearrangement joins TRBV10-1 to TRBJ2-1; D not certain. Germline V gives CDR1 WNHNN, CDR2 SYGVQD (reference sequence). The CDR3 contains 15 residues. Trimming removed 1 base from V and 7 bases from J, with 14 bases in between.

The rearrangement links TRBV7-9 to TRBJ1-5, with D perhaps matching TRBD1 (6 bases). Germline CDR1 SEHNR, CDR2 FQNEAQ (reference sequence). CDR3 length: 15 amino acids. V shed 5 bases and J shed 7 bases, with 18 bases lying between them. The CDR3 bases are TGTGCCAGCAGCCAAGGTCCAGGGGAAGGGCAGCCCCAGCATTTT. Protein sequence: CASSQGPGEGQPQHF.

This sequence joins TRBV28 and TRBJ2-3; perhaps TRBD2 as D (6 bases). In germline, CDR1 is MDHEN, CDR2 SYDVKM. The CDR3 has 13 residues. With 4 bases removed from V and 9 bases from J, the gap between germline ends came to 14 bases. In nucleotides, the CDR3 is TGTGCCAGCAGTTCGAGTACTAGCCCAACGCAGTATTTT. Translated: CASSSSTSPTQYF.

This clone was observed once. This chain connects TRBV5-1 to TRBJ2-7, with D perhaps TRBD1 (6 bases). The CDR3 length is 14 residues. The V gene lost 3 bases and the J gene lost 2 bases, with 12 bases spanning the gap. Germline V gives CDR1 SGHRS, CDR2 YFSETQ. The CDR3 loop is CASSSRTDTYEQYF. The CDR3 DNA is TGCGCCAGCAGCTCGCGGACAGATACCTACGAGCAGTACTTC. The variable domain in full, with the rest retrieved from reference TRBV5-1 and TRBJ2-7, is KAGVTQTPRYLIKTRGQQVTLSCSPISGHRSVSWYQQTPGQGLQFLFEYFSETQRNKGNFPGRFSGRQFSNSRSEMNVSTLELGDSALYLCASSSRTDTYEQYFGPGTRLTVT.

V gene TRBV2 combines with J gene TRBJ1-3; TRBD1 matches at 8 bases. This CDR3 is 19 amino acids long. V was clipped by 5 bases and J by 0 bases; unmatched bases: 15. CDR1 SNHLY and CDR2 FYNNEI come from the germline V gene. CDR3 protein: CASSRGQVSRSTSGNTIYF. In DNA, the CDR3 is TGTGCCAGCAGTCGGGGACAGGTCTCCCGATCCACCTCTGGAAACACCATATATTTT. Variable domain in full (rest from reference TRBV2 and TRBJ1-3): EPEVTQTPSHQVTQMGQEVILRCVPISNHLYFYWYRQILGQKVEFLVSFYNNEISEKSEIFDDQFSVERPDGSNFTLKIRSTKLEDSAMYFCASSRGQVSRSTSGNTIYFGEGSWLTVV.

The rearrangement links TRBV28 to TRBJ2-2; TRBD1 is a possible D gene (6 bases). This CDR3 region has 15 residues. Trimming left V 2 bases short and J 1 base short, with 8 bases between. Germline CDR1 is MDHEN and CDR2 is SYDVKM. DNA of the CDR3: TGTGCCAGCAGTTTACGGACAGTGAACACCGGGGAGCTGTTTTTT. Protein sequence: CASSLRTVNTGELFF.

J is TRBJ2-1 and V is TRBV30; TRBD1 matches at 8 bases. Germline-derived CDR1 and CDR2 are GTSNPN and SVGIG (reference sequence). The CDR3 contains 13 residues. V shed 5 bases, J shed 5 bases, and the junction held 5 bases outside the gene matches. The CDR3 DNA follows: TGTGCCTGGGAGACAGGGGCGGACAATGAGCAGTTCTTC. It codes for CAWETGADNEQFF.

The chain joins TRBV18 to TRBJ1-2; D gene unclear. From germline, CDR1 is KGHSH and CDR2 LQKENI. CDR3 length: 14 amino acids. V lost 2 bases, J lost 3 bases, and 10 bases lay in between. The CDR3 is CASSPSAADYGYTF. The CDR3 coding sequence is TGTGCCAGCTCACCATCGGCAGCCGACTATGGCTACACCTTC.

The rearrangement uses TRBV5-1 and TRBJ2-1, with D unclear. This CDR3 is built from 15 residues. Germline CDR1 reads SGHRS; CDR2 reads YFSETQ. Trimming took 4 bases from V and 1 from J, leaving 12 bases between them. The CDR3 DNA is TGCGCCAGCAGCCTGACGGACCCTTCCTACAATGAGCAGTTCTTC. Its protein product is CASSLTDPSYNEQFF.

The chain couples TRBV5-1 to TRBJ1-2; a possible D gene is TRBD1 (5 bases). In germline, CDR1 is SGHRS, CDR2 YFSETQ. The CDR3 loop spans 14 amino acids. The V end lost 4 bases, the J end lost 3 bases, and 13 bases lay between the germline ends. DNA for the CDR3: TGCGCCAGCAGCCCCTCCGGGACGGACTATGGCTACACCTTC. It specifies CASSPSGTDYGYTF.

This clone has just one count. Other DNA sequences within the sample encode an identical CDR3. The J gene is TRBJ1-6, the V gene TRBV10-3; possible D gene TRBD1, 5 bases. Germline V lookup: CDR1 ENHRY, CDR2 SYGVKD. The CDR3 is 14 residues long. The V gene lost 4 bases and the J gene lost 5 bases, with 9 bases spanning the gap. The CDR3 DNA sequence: TGTGCCATCAGTGGGGGACGGGATAATTCACCCCTCCACTTT. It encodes CAISGGRDNSPLHF.

The chain's CDR3 is CASSLDGTVAFF. The CDR3 coding sequence is TGTGCCAGCAGCTTAGATGGGACTGTGGCTTTCTTT. This chain uses TRBV7-2 with TRBJ1-1; D might be TRBD1 (5 bases). The CDR3 loop spans 12 amino acids. The germline V gene has CDR1 SGHTA and CDR2 FQGNSA. Trimming shortened V by 1 base and J by 11 bases, and 11 bases separated the two germline ends.

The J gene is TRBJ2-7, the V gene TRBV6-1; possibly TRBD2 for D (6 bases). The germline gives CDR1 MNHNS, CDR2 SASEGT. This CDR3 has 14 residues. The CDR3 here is CLARERASGYEQYF. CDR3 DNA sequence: TGTCTCGCCCGGGAGCGAGCGAGTGGCTACGAGCAGTACTTC.

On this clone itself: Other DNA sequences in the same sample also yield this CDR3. CDR3 sequence (DNA): TGCAGCGTTGTAGGGGGAGAGACCCAGTACTTC. Translating it yields CSVVGGETQYF. The genes are TRBV29-1 and TRBJ2-5; TRBD1 might be the D (6 bases). Per germline, CDR1 SQVTM and CDR2 ANQGSEA. The length of the CDR3 is 11 residues. With 4 bases removed from V and 4 bases from J, the gap between germline ends came to 7 bases.

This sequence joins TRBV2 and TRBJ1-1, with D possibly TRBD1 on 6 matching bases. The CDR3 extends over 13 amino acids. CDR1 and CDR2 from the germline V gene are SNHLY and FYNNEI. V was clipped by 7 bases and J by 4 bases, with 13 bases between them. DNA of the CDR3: TGTGCCAGCAAAGGGCAGGGGCGCACTGAAGCTTTCTTT. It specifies CASKGQGRTEAFF. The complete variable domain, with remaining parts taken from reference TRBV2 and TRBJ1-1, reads EPEVTQTPSHQVTQMGQEVILRCVPISNHLYFYWYRQILGQKVEFLVSFYNNEISEKSEIFDDQFSVERPDGSNFTLKIRSTKLEDSAMYFCASKGQGRTEAFFGQGTRLTVV.

This chain's CDR3 is CSVAGAPLSGNTIYF. For the CDR3, the DNA is TGCAGCGTTGCCGGAGCCCCGCTCTCTGGAAACACCATATATTTT. The chain carries TRBV29-1 and TRBJ1-3, with no clear D. CDR1 is SQVTM, CDR2 ANQGSEA, per germline. The V end lost 4 bases, the J end lost 0 bases, and 13 bases lay between the germline ends. The CDR3 has 15 amino acids.

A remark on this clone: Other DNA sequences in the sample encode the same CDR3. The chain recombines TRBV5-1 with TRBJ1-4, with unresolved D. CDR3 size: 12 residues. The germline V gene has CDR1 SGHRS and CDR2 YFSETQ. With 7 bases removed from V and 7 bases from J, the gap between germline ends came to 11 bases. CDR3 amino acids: CASSDPGEKLFF. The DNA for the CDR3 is TGCGCCAGCTCTGACCCAGGTGAAAAACTGTTTTTT.

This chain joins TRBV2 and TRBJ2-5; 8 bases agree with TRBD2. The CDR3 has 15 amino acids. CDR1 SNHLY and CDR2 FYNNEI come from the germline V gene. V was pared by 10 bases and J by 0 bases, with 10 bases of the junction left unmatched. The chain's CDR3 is CATSRSGIHQETQYF. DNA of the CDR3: TGTGCCACATCCCGTAGCGGGATCCACCAAGAGACCCAGTACTTC.

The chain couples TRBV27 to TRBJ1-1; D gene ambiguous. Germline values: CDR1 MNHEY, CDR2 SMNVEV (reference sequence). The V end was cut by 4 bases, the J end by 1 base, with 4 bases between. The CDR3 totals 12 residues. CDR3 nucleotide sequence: TGTGCCAGCAGTTCCGGGAACACTGAAGCTTTCTTT. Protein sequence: CASSSGNTEAFF.

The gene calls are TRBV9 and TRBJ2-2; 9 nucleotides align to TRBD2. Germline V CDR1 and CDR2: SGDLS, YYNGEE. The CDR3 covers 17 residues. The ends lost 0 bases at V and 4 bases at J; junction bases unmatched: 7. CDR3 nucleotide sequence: TGTGCCAGCAGCGTAGGAAGCGGGGGGCGGGTCACCGGGGAGCTGTTTTTT. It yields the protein CASSVGSGGRVTGELFF.

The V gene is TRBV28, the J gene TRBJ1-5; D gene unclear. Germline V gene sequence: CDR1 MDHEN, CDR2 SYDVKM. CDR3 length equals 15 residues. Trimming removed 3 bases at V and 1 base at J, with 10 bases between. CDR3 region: CASSFSSTSNQPQHF. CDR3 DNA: TGTGCCAGCAGTTTCTCGAGCACCAGCAATCAGCCCCAGCATTTT. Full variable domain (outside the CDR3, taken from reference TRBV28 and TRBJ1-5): DVKVTQSSRYLVKRTGEKVFLECVQDMDHENMFWYRQDPGLGLRLIYFSYDVKMKEKGDIPEGYSVSREKKERFSLILESASTNQTSMYLCASSFSSTSNQPQHFGDGTRLSIL.

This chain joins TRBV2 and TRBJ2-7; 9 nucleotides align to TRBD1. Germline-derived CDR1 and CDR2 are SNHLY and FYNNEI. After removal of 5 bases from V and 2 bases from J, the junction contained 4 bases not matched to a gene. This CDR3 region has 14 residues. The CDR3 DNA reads TGTGCCAGCAGTTCCGGGACAGGGCCCTACGAGCAGTACTTC. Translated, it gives CASSSGTGPYEQYF.

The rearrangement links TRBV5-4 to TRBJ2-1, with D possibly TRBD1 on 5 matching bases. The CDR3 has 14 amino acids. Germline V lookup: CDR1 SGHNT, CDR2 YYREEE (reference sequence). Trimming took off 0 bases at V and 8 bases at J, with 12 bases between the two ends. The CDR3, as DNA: TGTGCCAGCAGCTTGGGGGGCGCAGTTTATGAGCAGTTCTTC. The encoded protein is CASSLGGAVYEQFF. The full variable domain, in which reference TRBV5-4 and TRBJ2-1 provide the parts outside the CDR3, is ETGVTQSPTHLIKTRGQQVTLRCSSQSGHNTVSWYQQALGQGPQFIFQYYREEENGRGNFPPRFSGLQFPNYSSELNVNALELDDSALYLCASSLGGAVYEQFFGPGTRLTVL.

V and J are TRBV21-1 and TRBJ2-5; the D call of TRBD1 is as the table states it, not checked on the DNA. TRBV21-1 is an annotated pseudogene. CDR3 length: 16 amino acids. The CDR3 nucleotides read TGTGCCAGCAGCACCCAAAAGGGGGCAGCTAAAGAGACCCAGTACTTC. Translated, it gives CASSTQKGAAKETQYF.

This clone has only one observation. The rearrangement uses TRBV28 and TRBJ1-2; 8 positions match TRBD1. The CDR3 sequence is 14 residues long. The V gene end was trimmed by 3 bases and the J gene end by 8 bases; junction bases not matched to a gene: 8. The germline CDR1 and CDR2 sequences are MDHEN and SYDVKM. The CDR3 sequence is CASSFDRGIGGYTF. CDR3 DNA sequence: TGTGCCAGCAGTTTCGACAGGGGAATTGGAGGCTACACCTTC.

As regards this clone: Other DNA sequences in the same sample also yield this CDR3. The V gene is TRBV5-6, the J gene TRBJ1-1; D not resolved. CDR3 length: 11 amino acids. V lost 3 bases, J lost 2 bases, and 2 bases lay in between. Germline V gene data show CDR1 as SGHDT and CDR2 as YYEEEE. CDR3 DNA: TGTGCCAGCAGCTCAAACACTGAAGCTTTCTTT. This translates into CASSSNTEAFF.